This record looks at one TCR beta chain sequence and its context. Its antigen specificity is not known. Nothing much larger sits one base from this clone, and base qualities are not available. This sample is drawn from a study of blood T cell repertoires in COVID-19 (dated by TCRdb to the early 2020s). Describing the broader study: Collaborator samples came from the United States, Italy and Spain and covered acute and convalescent phases of COVID-19. The repertoires were released in a freely available public database meant as a resource for research on the immune response to SARS-CoV-2. Where available, HLA class I and class II types were taken from metadata supplied by the sample provider and were not determined by assay-based typing. The material from the prospective study consisted of cDNA or gDNA derived from T cells, B-cell-depleted T cells, or PBMCs. Subjects who had been exposed to COVID-19, were actively infected with it, or had recovered from it provided the deeply sampled blood TCRbeta repertoires that made up the dataset. The samples were drawn from the first 160 participants of the ongoing ImmuneRACE study and from roughly 1,300 subjects provided by 6 global collaborators. The sample metadata nearly always contained a de-identified subject ID, COVID-19 status, age in years and sex.

Each collaborating institution followed its own protocols to collect whole blood in K2EDTA tubes. For TCRbeta analysis, collaborator samples were shipped as frozen whole blood, as isolated PBMCs, or as DNA extracted from either sample type. The CDR3 starts with the cysteine, ends with the phenylalanine, and has 17 residues. Only the CDR3 DNA is retained, 51 bases long and in frame from the first base. Relative to germline, V is missing 3 bases and J is missing 5 bases, with 10 bases of the junction outside any gene match. CDR1 and CDR2 are drawn from the germline V gene: SGHTA, FQGNSA. The paper's findings and limits, for the study overall: Clinical and demographic metadata were provided uncurated, with the amount varying by source and participant.

TCRbeta CDR3 regions were amplified from genomic DNA using the immunoSEQ Assay, a bias-controlled multiplex PCR. Turning to the authors' computational methods: Nucleated cell counts per sample were estimated from amplification of reference gene primers within the assay. Sequence reads were collapsed and filtered to measure the absolute abundance of every unique TCRbeta CDR3 rearrangement. Productive Simpson clonality was computed per sample as the square root of Simpson's diversity index over productive rearrangements. TCRdb took this table from immuneACCESS and kept in-frame rearrangements with V and J called. Such tables lack part of the clones; where checked against another copy, unresolved V genes explain under half of the gap, and the rest is unexplained. V, J and clone size are taken as reported in that table, and D and trimming were inferred from the DNA itself. The sample has 200,000 to 250,000 clones on record, 85% to 90% of them singletons. 1.5% of the sample goes to the ten largest clones.

Source material: peripheral blood. The receptor chain draws on TRBV7-2 and TRBJ2-5; TRBD2 agrees with 12 junctional bases. The source is a man aged 18 to 35 with active or convalescent COVID-19. The DNA sequence reads TGTGCCAGCAGCTTCCGCCTAGCGGGAGGGCCGTGGGAGACCCAGTACTTC. The translation is CASSFRLAGGPWETQYF.